This TCR beta chain was captured by sequencing in a study of cytomegalovirus exposure and HLA in healthy donors. The overall study: Early release data held 85 million or so unique TCRs from HLA-typed donors.

CDR1 is LNHDA, CDR2 SQIVND, per germline (reference sequence). The CDR3 runs 12 residues. V lost 7 bases and J lost 9; bases outside the gene matches: 4. As to this clone: The target antigen is unknown.

The PCR made use of 60 Vbeta and 13 Jbeta primers. TCRdb keeps only in-frame clones here, not all; method: immunoSEQ multiplex PCR. The data contain under 200,000 clones, about 85% of them seen just once; the ten biggest clones take up 0.9% to 1.2%. Among the donors, all were healthy bone marrow donors. Study-wide results and limits: Most TCR beta V segments were productive about 87% or about 30% of the time in an earlier analysis. As a later analysis showed, several of the most significant clusters appeared to be linked to common viral pathogens.

V is TRBV19 and J is TRBJ2-3; TRBD2 aligns across 10 bases. The sequenced sample consisted of PBMCs. The TCR comes from a boy aged 2 to 9 in good health and CMV-seronegative. The CDR3 DNA reads TGTGCCAGTACTAATAGCGGGGGGACGCAGTATTTT. Translation gives CASTNSGGTQYF. The full variable domain, in which reference TRBV19 and TRBJ2-3 provide the parts outside the CDR3, is DGGITQSPKYLFRKEGQNVTLSCEQNLNHDAMYWYRQDPGQGLRLIYYSQIVNDFQKGDIAEGYSVSREKKESFPLTVTSAQKNPTAFYLCASTNSGGTQYFGPGTRLTVL.